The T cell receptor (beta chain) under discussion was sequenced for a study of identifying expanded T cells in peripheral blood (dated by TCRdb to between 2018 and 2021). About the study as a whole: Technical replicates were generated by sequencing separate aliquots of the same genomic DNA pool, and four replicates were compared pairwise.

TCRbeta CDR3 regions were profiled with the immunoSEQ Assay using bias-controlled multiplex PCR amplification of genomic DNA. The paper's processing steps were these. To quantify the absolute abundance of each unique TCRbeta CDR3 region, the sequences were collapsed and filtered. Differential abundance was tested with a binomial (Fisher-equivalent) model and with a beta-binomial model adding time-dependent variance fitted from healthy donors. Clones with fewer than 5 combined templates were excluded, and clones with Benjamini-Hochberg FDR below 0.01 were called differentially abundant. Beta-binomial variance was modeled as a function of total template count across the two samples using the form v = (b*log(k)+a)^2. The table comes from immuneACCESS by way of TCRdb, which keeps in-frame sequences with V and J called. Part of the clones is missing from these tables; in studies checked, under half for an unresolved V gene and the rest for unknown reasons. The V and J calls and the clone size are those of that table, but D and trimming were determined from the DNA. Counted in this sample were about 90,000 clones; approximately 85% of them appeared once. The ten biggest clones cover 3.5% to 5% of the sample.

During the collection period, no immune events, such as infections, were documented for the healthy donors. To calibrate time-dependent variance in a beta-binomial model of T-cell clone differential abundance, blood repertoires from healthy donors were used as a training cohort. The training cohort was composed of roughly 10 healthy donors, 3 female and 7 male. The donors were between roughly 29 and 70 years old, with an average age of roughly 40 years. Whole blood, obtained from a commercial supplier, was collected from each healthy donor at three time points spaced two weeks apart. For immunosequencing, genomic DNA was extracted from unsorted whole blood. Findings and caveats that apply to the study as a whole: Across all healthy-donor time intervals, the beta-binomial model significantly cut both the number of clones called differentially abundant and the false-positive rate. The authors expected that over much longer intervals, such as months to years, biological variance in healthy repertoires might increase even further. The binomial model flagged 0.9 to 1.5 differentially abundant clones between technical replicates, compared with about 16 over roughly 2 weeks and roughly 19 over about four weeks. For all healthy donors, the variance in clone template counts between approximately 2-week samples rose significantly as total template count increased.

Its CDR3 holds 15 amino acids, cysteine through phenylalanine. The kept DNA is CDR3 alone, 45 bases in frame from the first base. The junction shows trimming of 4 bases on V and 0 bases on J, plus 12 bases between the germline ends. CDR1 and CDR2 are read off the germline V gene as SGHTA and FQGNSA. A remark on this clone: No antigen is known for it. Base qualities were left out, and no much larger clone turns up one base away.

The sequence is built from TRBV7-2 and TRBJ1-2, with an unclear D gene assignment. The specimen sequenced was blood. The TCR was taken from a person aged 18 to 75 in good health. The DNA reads TGTGCCAGCAGCTCGGACCCCAGCTCTAACTATGGCTACACCTTC. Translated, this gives CASSSDPSSNYGYTF.